This TCR beta chain originates from a study of CD8 T cells in Susac syndrome. The germline CDR1 and CDR2 sequences are LNHDA and SQIVND (reference sequence). The CDR3 contains 13 residues. J lost 2 bases, V lost 9 bases, and 6 bases had no gene match. This clonotype appeared once. Random hexamers were used to reverse transcribe about 0.5 to 1 ug of RNA. TCRdb passed the immunoSEQ multiplex PCR reads through MiXCR, listing each CDR3 protein once. The sample lists about 120,000 distinct CDR3 sequences, 85% to 95% occurring once. The sequenced material came from CD8+ T cells from PBMCs. The chain joins TRBV19 to TRBJ2-7; 8 positions agree with TRBD1. This receptor was taken from a human donor in good health. The CDR3, as DNA: TGTGCCAGCACCCCGACAGGGGCCTACGAGCAGTACTTC. Protein sequence: CASTPTGAYEQYF.